The source of this TCR beta chain is a study of naive and memory T cell subsets (dated by TCRdb to 2017 to 2019). The study in broad terms: An open-source, UMI-based TCR alpha and beta sequencing pipeline was applied to sorted naive and memory peripheral blood T cell subsets. Complete agreement was observed between the functional CMV T cell responses and the IgG serology results. RNA was DNase-treated and reverse transcribed with TCR constant-region primers, mostly using SuperScript III.

The germline V gene yields MNHEY for CDR1 and SVGAGI for CDR2. V has 0 bases trimmed and J has 3 bases trimmed; junction bases matching no gene number 3. Reading from cysteine to phenylalanine, the CDR3 counts 16 amino acids. Just the 48-base CDR3 DNA is kept, in frame starting at base 1. In this sample, this clonotype turned up many times. Its specific antigen is unknown. Per-base quality was not reported, and no clone a single base away is much larger than it. What the authors observed across the whole study: No ground truth was available to validate the repertoire findings for the naive and memory subsets. A few larger clonotypes were present in naive repertoires, especially CD8 naive repertoires, and these clonotypes were possibly memory cells re-expressing CD45RA. RNA-based TCR counts may be affected by expression changes linked to T cell activation and differentiation. The abundance of TCRs followed a power law with an exponent that differed between naive and memory subsets yet stayed consistent across the three individuals. Following error correction, more than 85% of naive TCR sequences occurred only once, which made naive abundance distributions much steeper than those of memory subsets. In both CD4 and CD8 cells, a rise in Gini index and a fall in Shannon and inverse Simpson diversity were observed from naive through CM, EM and EMRA. Each clonotype was defined as a single alpha or beta chain sequence rather than as a paired alpha/beta receptor.

TCR alpha and beta chain libraries were amplified separately from the second PCR step onward. CMV status of each donor was established by measuring IFNgamma production from CD4+ T cells after fresh PBMCs were stimulated overnight with CMV viral lysate. CD4 T cells were positively selected using Miltenyi beads, after which CD8 T cells were positively selected from the CD4-negative fraction. Cells stained for CD3, CD4, CD8, CD45RA, CD27 and a live/dead dye were sorted on a BD Aria II into four subsets by CD45RA and CD27. A few healthy volunteers provided blood, and the blood of each volunteer was split into CD4 and CD8 T cells and then into four differentiation subsets. Approximately 130 ml of peripheral blood was drawn per donor, and PBMC were isolated by Ficoll-Paque PLUS density-gradient centrifugation. Sorted cells were lysed in RLT buffer, after which RNA was extracted using a Qiagen RNeasy kit and stored at -80 degrees C.

The library was prepared using UMI-ligation and nested PCR. The beta constant-region primer consisted of an equimolar mixture of two oligonucleotides that together covered TRBC1 and TRBC2. Four rounds of PCR were used to amplify ligated cDNA, with nested alpha and beta constant-region primers being used together with the SP2 primer. A single-stranded oligonucleotide bearing the SP2 primer plus a 12-nucleotide UMI was ligated onto the 3' end of the cDNA by T4 RNA ligase 1. Incubation of the ligation reaction lasted 20-24 hours at 16 degrees C. PCR2 was typically run as a SYBR Green qPCR and stopped at a predetermined threshold to prevent over-amplification. Agencourt AMPure XP magnetic beads were used for all purifications after the first. Library quantification was done by Qubit, followed by a TapeStation check on which the main peak was expected at around 650 bp. The pooled libraries were sequenced on an Illumina MiSeq using v2 2x251 paired-end kits, which usually yielded roughly 0.85-2.3 million reads per sample. Each sample library was pooled at around 4.1 nM, and about 5-7.5% PhiX was included to improve cluster recognition. From the authors' description of their analysis: V and J genes were assigned to Demultiplexor-processed FASTQ reads by Decombinator through tag matching, with a single base-pair mismatch being allowed. By using UMIs, Collapsinator corrected both sequencing errors and the frequency errors caused by PCR heterogeneity. CDR3Translator translated TCRs and extracted CDR3s from the conserved cysteine to the FGXG phenylalanine, flagging non-productive sequences. Gini, Shannon entropy and inverse Simpson indices were calculated on repertoires subsampled to equal numbers of UMI-defined TCRs. Within the linear range, a power law was fitted by maximum likelihood to the distributions of clonotype abundance. On one naive CD8 sample, the pipeline and MIGEC gave similar UMI counts, unique TCR numbers and clonal distributions. One analysis removed from the naive repertoire any naive TCRs that were also found in any memory subset from the same donor. Repertoires were searched for about 7,300 CMV-associated CDR3 sequences compiled from VDJdb and a published dataset. TCRdb's own reprocessing of the public reads used fastp at Q25 and MiXCR and kept productive beta chains. Under each unique CDR3 protein, matching rows form one entry showing the most common genes and DNA. Clone size and V and J calls follow TCRdb, not the original study. The sample table lists about 100,000 distinct CDR3 sequences, roughly 15% of them with a count of one. The ten most abundant clones make up 2.5% to 3.5% of the sample.

The sequenced sample consisted of naive CD8+ T cells from blood. This specimen's cell subset or site label, per the study, means: naive T cells, CD45RA high CD27+. The sequence was collected from a human donor in good health. The chain employs TRBV6-5 and TRBJ2-1, and 9 bases in between align with TRBD2. The nucleotide sequence is TGTGCCAGCAGTTACTCTAGCGGGAGAAACTACAATGAGCAGTTCTTC. Its product reads: CASSYSSGRNYNEQFF.